The 30 T cell receptor beta chains presented below share a single source sample, sequenced in a study of OX40 agonist ivuxolimab in advanced cancers. Some clones are missing from TCRdb's copy, which holds only in-frame ones; the method was immunoSEQ multiplex PCR. The sample holds tens of thousands of clones, over 60% seen once. Sequences were derived from CD4+ or CD8+ T cells sorted from blood, sampled in a trial of the OX40 agonist ivuxolimab. Source of these receptors: an adult with an advanced solid tumor such as melanoma, head and neck, liver or kidney cancer.

This chain uses TRBV4-1 with TRBJ2-7, with 10 bases matching TRBD1. Trimming at V came to 3 bases and at J to 4 bases, leaving 3 bases not matched to a gene. Germline V CDR1 and CDR2: MGHRA, YSYEKL. The CDR3 covers 14 residues. CDR3 DNA: TGCGCCAGCAGCCAGGGACAGGGGATGTACGAGCAGTACTTC. It translates to CASSQGQGMYEQYF.

The V call is TRBV9, the J call TRBJ1-5, with D possibly TRBD1 on 6 matching bases. Trimming pared 4 bases from V and 8 bases from J, leaving 16 bases between. The CDR3 is 14 residues long. Germline V gene data show CDR1 as SGDLS and CDR2 as YYNGEE. CDR3 amino acids: CASSPGHGIEPQHF. The DNA of the CDR3 is TGTGCCAGCAGCCCGGGACACGGGATTGAGCCCCAGCATTTT.

The chain carries TRBV7-2 and TRBJ2-2, with D maybe TRBD2 (6 bases). Trimming removed 5 bases from V and 2 bases from J, with 15 bases in between. The CDR3 consists of 16 residues. Germline assignment: CDR1 SGHTA and CDR2 FQGNSA. The CDR3 sequence is CASSISGTFNTGELFF. DNA for the CDR3: TGTGCCAGCAGCATTAGTGGGACTTTTAACACCGGGGAGCTGTTTTTT.

The chain has TRBV5-1 and TRBJ2-7; no firm D call. Germline V gives CDR1 SGHRS, CDR2 YFSETQ. The V gene lost 0 bases and the J gene lost 0 bases, with 7 bases spanning the gap. This CDR3 region has 14 residues. The DNA of the CDR3 is TGCGCCAGCAGCTTGGATTACAACTCCTACGAGCAGTACTTC. Translation: CASSLDYNSYEQYF.

This clone was seen just once. The chain carries TRBV2 and TRBJ1-1; TRBD1 matches 7 bases. V gave up 4 bases and J gave up 4 bases; unmatched junction bases: 6. CDR3 size: 14 residues. Germline V gene data show CDR1 as SNHLY and CDR2 as FYNNEI. The CDR3 loop is CASSVQGVTTEAFF. As DNA, the CDR3 is TGTGCCAGCAGTGTTCAGGGGGTTACCACTGAAGCTTTCTTT.

The chain has TRBV19 and TRBJ2-2; no clear D gene. Germline CDR1 is LNHDA and CDR2 is SQIVND (reference sequence). The CDR3 runs 12 residues. The V end was cut by 5 bases, the J end by 5 bases, with 6 bases between. CDR3 region: CASSVSTGELFF. CDR3 DNA: TGTGCCAGTAGTGTTTCGACCGGGGAGCTGTTTTTT.

This clone has only a few counts. In DNA form, the CDR3 reads TGTGCCAGCAGCGTAGTCCCAGGGGGCAACTATGGCTACACCTTC. As protein: CASSVVPGGNYGYTF. This chain links TRBV9 with TRBJ1-2; 8 bases are a match to TRBD1. The CDR3 totals 15 residues. CDR1 is SGDLS, CDR2 YYNGEE, per germline. V trimming: 0 bases; J trimming: 2 bases; junction bases outside the gene matches: 3.

This clone was seen a few times. The rearrangement joins TRBV6-5 to TRBJ1-1; possibly TRBD1 for D (5 bases). CDR1 and CDR2 (germline): MNHEY, SVGAGI. V was cut by 8 bases and J by 1 base, with 14 bases left in between. The CDR3 has 14 amino acids. For the CDR3, the DNA is TGTGCCAGCTGTAGGACGGGACGGAACACTGAAGCTTTCTTT. Amino acids: CASCRTGRNTEAFF.

The rearrangement uses TRBV7-9 and TRBJ1-2, with 9 bases fitting TRBD1. CDR3 length: 12 amino acids. Germline V CDR1 and CDR2: SEHNR, FQNEAQ (reference sequence). V lost 4 bases to trimming and J lost 14 bases; unmatched junction nucleotides: 8. This CDR3 is CASSYGQGSITF. The DNA for the CDR3 is TGTGCCAGCAGCTACGGACAGGGGTCAATAACCTTC.

V is TRBV4-1 and J is TRBJ1-5, with a tentative D call TRBD1 (5 bases). V was shortened by 0 bases and J by 3 bases, with 6 bases between the two germline ends. CDR3 size: 14 residues. The germline V gene has CDR1 MGHRA and CDR2 YSYEKL. CDR3 protein: CASSQETVNQPQHF. The CDR3 nucleotides are TGCGCCAGCAGCCAAGAGACAGTCAATCAGCCCCAGCATTTT.

The chain joins TRBV2 to TRBJ1-5; the D gene is possibly TRBD1 (6 bases). V was trimmed by 6 bases and J by 6 bases, leaving 12 bases between them. Germline V gives CDR1 SNHLY, CDR2 FYNNEI. This CDR3 has 13 residues. In DNA form, the CDR3 reads TGTGCCAGCAGGGACAGTCAGGCTCAGCCCCAGCATTTT. Translating gives CASRDSQAQPQHF.

The gene calls are TRBV7-2 and TRBJ2-6; no reliable D call. The CDR3 contains 16 residues. V was cut by 5 bases and J by 0 bases, with 11 bases left in between. Germline CDR1 SGHTA, CDR2 FQGNSA. The CDR3 DNA is TGTGCCAGCAGCCCCTATGGCGACTCTGGGGCCAACGTCCTGACTTTC. Its translation: CASSPYGDSGANVLTF.

The rearrangement links TRBV7-8 to TRBJ2-3; perhaps TRBD2 as D (6 bases). V lost 5 bases and J 1 base, leaving 13 bases between the germline ends. The CDR3 contains 15 residues. The V gene's germline CDR1 is SGHVS and CDR2 FQNEAQ. CDR3 region: CASSIRDLGTDTQYF. CDR3 sequence (DNA): TGTGCCAGCAGCATCCGGGACTTGGGCACAGATACGCAGTATTTT.

This clone was counted once. This chain connects TRBV30 to TRBJ1-5, with no clear D. Looked up from germline, CDR1 is GTSNPN and CDR2 is SVGIG (reference sequence). V shed 5 bases and J shed 3 bases, with 11 bases lying between them. The CDR3 length is 13 residues. In DNA, the CDR3 is TGTGCCTGGGCCATCGGGTTCAATCAGCCCCAGCATTTT. Translating gives CAWAIGFNQPQHF.

The gene calls are TRBV4-1 and TRBJ1-2; 7 nucleotides agree with TRBD1. CDR1 and CDR2 from the germline V gene are MGHRA and YSYEKL. The junction had 12 bases not matched to a gene; V was cut back by 4 bases and J by 4 bases. CDR3 length: 16 amino acids. CDR3 sequence reads: CASSLIPGQQGYGYTF. The CDR3 bases are TGCGCCAGCAGCCTTATCCCGGGACAGCAAGGCTATGGCTACACCTTC.

V is TRBV9 and J is TRBJ2-7; the D is unclear. The CDR3 has 14 residues. CDR1 is SGDLS, CDR2 YYNGEE, per germline. V lost 3 bases to trimming and J lost 0 bases, with 10 bases between them. The CDR3 DNA reads TGTGCCAGCAGCGACCTGAGCGTCTCCTACGAGCAGTACTTC. Protein sequence: CASSDLSVSYEQYF. Filled out from reference TRBV9 and TRBJ2-7, the complete variable domain reads DSGVTQTPKHLITATGQRVTLRCSPRSGDLSVYWYQQSLDQGLQFLIQYYNGEERAKGNILERFSAQQFPDLHSELNLSSLELGDSALYFCASSDLSVSYEQYFGPGTRLTVT.

A single count supports this clone. The genes are TRBV29-1 and TRBJ1-2; D unresolved. V lost 1 base and J 7 bases, leaving 13 bases between the germline ends. The CDR3 runs to 13 residues. Germline CDR1 reads SQVTM; CDR2 reads ANQGSEA. The CDR3 sequence is CSVEATYTSGYTF. CDR3 sequence (DNA): TGCAGCGTTGAAGCAACTTATACTAGTGGCTACACCTTC.

Here the CDR3 reads CASSSGHTTNYGYTF. CDR3 coding DNA: TGCGCCAGCAGCTCGGGACACACTACTAACTATGGCTACACCTTC. This chain uses TRBV5-1 with TRBJ1-2; TRBD1 might be the D (6 bases). This CDR3 has 15 residues. The germline CDR1 and CDR2 sequences are SGHRS and YFSETQ. Between the trimmed V and J ends, which lost 3 bases and 0 bases, there was a span of 12 bases.

The genes are TRBV19 and TRBJ2-7; no firm D call. The germline V gene encodes CDR1 LNHDA and CDR2 SQIVND (reference sequence). With 5 bases removed from V and 0 bases from J, the gap between germline ends came to 8 bases. The CDR3 has 13 amino acids. The CDR3 nucleotides are TGTGCCAGTAGTGCCTCGATCTCCTACGAGCAGTACTTC. Amino acid sequence: CASSASISYEQYF.

The CDR3 region is CASSNRGANTEAFF. CDR3 DNA sequence: TGCGCCAGCAGCAACAGGGGGGCGAACACTGAAGCTTTCTTT. The chain has TRBV5-1 and TRBJ1-1; TRBD1 agrees at 8 bases. With 4 bases clipped from V and 1 base from J, the junction kept 3 bases outside the gene matches. Per the germline V gene, CDR1 is SGHRS and CDR2 is YFSETQ. The CDR3 contains 14 residues.

The chain combines TRBV27 with TRBJ1-5, with 7 bases that match TRBD1. The length of the CDR3 is 15 residues. V gave up 5 bases and J gave up 7 bases; unmatched junction bases: 11. The V gene's germline CDR1 is MNHEY and CDR2 SMNVEV (reference sequence). The CDR3 nucleotides are TGTGCCAGCAGTCAACGGCGACAGGGAGCCCAGCCCCAGCATTTT. It yields the protein CASSQRRQGAQPQHF.

The chain couples TRBV5-1 to TRBJ2-5; a possible D gene is TRBD2 (6 bases). CDR1 and CDR2 from the germline V gene are SGHRS and YFSETQ. This CDR3 comprises 11 residues. V dropped 6 bases and J dropped 5 bases, with 8 bases sitting between them. CDR3 sequence (DNA): TGCGCCAGCAATGGAGGGGAGACCCAGTACTTC. Its protein is CASNGGETQYF.

J is TRBJ2-1 and V is TRBV27, with 9 bases identical to TRBD2. V lost 7 bases, J lost 2 bases, and 6 bases stayed unmatched. Germline-derived CDR1 and CDR2 are MNHEY and SMNVEV (reference sequence). The CDR3 spans 15 residues. CDR3 nucleotides: TGTGCCAGCACCCTAGAGCGGGGGGCCTACAATGAGCAGTTCTTC. Protein sequence: CASTLERGAYNEQFF.

V is TRBV5-1 and J is TRBJ2-5; D unclear. Germline V gene sequence: CDR1 SGHRS, CDR2 YFSETQ. The CDR3 is 14 residues long. Trimming stripped 4 bases from V and 0 bases from J, with 10 bases between. The CDR3: CASSTSTDQETQYF. Here the CDR3 DNA reads TGCGCCAGCAGCACGTCGACGGACCAAGAGACCCAGTACTTC.

This clone has just one count. The chain uses TRBV5-1 and TRBJ1-2; 11 bases align to TRBD1. This CDR3 spans 16 amino acids. V dropped 3 bases and J dropped 6; count of bases not matched to a gene: 10. Germline CDR1 SGHRS, CDR2 YFSETQ. The CDR3 DNA sequence: TGCGCCAGCAGCTCGCAACCGGGACAGGGGGGAAATGGCTACACCTTC. Its translation: CASSSQPGQGGNGYTF.

This chain links TRBV5-6 with TRBJ2-7; no firm D call. V was trimmed by 1 base and J by 2 bases, leaving 10 bases between them. CDR3 length: 14 amino acids. CDR1 SGHDT and CDR2 YYEEEE come from the germline V gene. CDR3 DNA sequence: TGTGCCAGCAGCTTGTTAACAAGGCCCTACGAGCAGTACTTC. This codes for CASSLLTRPYEQYF.

The V gene is TRBV30, the J gene TRBJ1-6; D is undetermined. The CDR3 is 14 residues long. Germline V lookup: CDR1 GTSNPN, CDR2 SVGIG (reference sequence). The V end lost 3 bases, the J end lost 0 bases, and 6 bases lay between the germline ends. The CDR3: CAWRVGSYNSPLHF. CDR3 bases: TGTGCCTGGAGGGTAGGCTCCTATAATTCACCCCTCCACTTT. Full variable domain (outside the CDR3, taken from reference TRBV30 and TRBJ1-6): SQTIHQWPATLVQPVGSPLSLECTVEGTSNPNLYWYRQAAGRGLQLLFYSVGIGQISSEVPQNLSASRPQDRQFILSSKKLLLSDSGFYLCAWRVGSYNSPLHFGNGTRLTVT.

The chain recombines TRBV7-2 with TRBJ1-2; D not certain. V lost 7 bases, J lost 1 base, and 16 bases lay in between. The CDR3 is made up of 15 amino acids. Germline V gene sequence: CDR1 SGHTA, CDR2 FQGNSA. The CDR3, as DNA: TGTGCCAGCACCCGAGATGCGGCCTATAACTATGGCTACACCTTC. This gives the protein CASTRDAAYNYGYTF.

The V gene is TRBV5-4, the J gene TRBJ2-2; weak D call: TRBD1 (6 bases). Trimming removed 5 bases at V and 5 bases at J, with 19 bases between. This CDR3 is 16 amino acids long. Germline V gene lookup returns CDR1 SGHNT and CDR2 YYREEE (reference sequence). CDR3 nucleotides: TGTGCCAGCAGATCTCGGGACACTCGATCGACCGGGGAGCTGTTTTTT. Protein product: CASRSRDTRSTGELFF.

This clone was seen more than once but under ten times. The chain couples TRBV7-9 to TRBJ2-7; no definite D call. Trimming stripped 2 bases from V and 5 bases from J, with 7 bases between. This CDR3 contains 12 residues. Germline V gives CDR1 SEHNR, CDR2 FQNEAQ (reference sequence). In nucleotides, the CDR3 is TGTGCCAGCAGCTTACCCTACCACGAGCAGTACTTC. It translates to CASSLPYHEQYF.